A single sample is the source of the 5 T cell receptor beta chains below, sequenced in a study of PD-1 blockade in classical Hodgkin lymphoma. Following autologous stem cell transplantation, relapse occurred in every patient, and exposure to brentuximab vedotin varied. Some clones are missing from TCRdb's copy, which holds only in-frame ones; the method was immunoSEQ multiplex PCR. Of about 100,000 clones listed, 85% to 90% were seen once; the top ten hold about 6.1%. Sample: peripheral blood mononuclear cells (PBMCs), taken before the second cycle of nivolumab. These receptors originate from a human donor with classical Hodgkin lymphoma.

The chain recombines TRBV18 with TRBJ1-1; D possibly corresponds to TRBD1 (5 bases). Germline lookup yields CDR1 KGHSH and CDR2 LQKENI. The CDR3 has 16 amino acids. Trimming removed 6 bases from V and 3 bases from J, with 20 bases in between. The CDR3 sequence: CASSPGGGRSDTEAFF. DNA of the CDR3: TGTGCCAGCTCGCCCGGGGGGGGTCGGTCGGACACTGAAGCTTTCTTT. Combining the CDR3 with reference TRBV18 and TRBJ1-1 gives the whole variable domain NAGVMQNPRHLVRRRGQEARLRCSPMKGHSHVYWYRQLPEEGLKFMVYLQKENIIDESGMPKERFSAEFPKEGPSILRIQQVVRGDSAAYFCASSPGGGRSDTEAFFGQGTRLTVV.

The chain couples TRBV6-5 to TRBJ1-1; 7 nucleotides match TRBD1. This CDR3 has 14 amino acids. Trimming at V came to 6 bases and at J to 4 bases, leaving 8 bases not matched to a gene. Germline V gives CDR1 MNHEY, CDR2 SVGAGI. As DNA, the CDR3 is TGTGCCAGCAGCCAGGGGGGGGCCGGCACTGAAGCTTTCTTT. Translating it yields CASSQGGAGTEAFF.

The chain's CDR3 is CASSQDWPQGYEQYF. Here the CDR3 DNA reads TGCGCCAGCAGCCAAGATTGGCCACAGGGCTACGAGCAGTACTTC. This rearrangement joins TRBV4-3 to TRBJ2-7, with D possibly matching TRBD1 (6 bases). This CDR3 has 15 residues. V gave up 0 bases and J gave up 3 bases, with 12 bases separating them. Germline loops: CDR1 LGHNA, CDR2 YSLEER.

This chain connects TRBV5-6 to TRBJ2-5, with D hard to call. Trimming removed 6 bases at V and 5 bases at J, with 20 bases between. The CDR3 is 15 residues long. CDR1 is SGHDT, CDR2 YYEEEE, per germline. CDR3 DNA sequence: TGTGCCAGCACCCCCTCCCGGAGACCAGTGGAGACCCAGTACTTC. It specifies CASTPSRRPVETQYF. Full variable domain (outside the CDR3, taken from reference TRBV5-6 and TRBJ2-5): DAGVTQSPTHLIKTRGQQVTLRCSPKSGHDTVSWYQQALGQGPQFIFQYYEEEERQRGNFPDRFSGHQFPNYSSELNVNALLLGDSALYLCASTPSRRPVETQYFGPGTRLLVL.

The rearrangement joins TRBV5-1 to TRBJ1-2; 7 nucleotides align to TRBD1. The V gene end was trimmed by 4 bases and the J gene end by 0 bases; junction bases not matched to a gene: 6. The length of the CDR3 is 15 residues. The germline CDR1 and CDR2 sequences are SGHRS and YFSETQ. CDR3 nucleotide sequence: TGCGCCAGCAGCACCGGGACAGATTCTAACTATGGCTACACCTTC. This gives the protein CASSTGTDSNYGYTF.